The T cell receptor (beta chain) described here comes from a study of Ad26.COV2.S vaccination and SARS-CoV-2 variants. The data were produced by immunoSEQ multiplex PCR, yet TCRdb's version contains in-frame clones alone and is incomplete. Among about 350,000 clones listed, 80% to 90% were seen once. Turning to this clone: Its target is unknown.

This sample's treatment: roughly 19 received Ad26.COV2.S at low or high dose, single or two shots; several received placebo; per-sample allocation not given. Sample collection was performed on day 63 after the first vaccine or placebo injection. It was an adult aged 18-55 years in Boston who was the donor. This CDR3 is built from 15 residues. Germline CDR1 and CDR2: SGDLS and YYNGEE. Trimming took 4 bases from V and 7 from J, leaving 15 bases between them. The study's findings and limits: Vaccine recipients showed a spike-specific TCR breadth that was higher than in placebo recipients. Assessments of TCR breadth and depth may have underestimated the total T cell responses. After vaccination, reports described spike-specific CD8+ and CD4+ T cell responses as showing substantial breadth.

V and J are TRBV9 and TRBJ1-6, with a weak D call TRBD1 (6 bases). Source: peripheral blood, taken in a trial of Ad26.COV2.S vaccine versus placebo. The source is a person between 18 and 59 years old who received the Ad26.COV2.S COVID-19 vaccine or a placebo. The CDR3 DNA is TGTGCCAGCAGCCGGGCGGGGGCCGAAAATTCACCCCTCCACTTT. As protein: CASSRAGAENSPLHF.